The 18 T cell receptor beta chains below were found in one sample sequenced in a study of T cell repertoires in cytomegalovirus infection. Via MiXCR, TCRdb re-called the reads, giving one row per CDR3 protein. The sample comprises about 920,000 distinct CDR3 sequences, roughly 30% of which are singletons, and over 11% rests with the top ten. Their antigens remain unidentified. The input for sequencing was cultured CD8+ T cells from PBMCs, taken from culture after CMV antigen stimulation. These receptor sequences come from a human donor in good health (CMV status not recorded). Some clones in this sample may be carry-over from other donors' samples.

Comments on this clonotype: A much larger clonotype is one base distant, so this may be a read error. The chain combines TRBV7-2 with TRBJ2-7; D possibly corresponds to TRBD1 (5 bases). Looked up from germline, CDR1 is SGHTA and CDR2 is FQGNSA. The CDR3 runs to 13 residues. The CDR3: CANSLEGVIMQYV. The CDR3 bases are TGTGCCAACAGCTTGGAAGGGGTAATAATGCAGTACGTC.

The gene calls are TRBV2 and TRBJ2-1; TRBD2 matches at 8 bases. With V trimmed by 6 bases and J by 0 bases, 1 base remained unmatched. Germline V CDR1 and CDR2: SNHLY, FYNNEI. The CDR3 has 14 residues. For the CDR3, the DNA is TGTGCCAGCAGACTAGCGGCCTCCTACAATGAGCAGTTCTTC. This translates into CASRLAASYNEQFF.

CDR3 in DNA: TGTGCTAGTGGTTTGGTACTAATAGCATCGGGGACAGGGGACAATGAGCAGTTCTTC. It encodes CASGLVLIASGTGDNEQFF. V is TRBV12-5 and J is TRBJ2-1; 10 bases align to TRBD1. This CDR3 has 19 residues. With 0 bases clipped from V and 5 bases from J, the junction kept 13 bases outside the gene matches. Germline lookup yields CDR1 LGHNT and CDR2 FRNRAP.

The rearrangement links TRBV6-1 to TRBJ2-2; 7 nucleotides line up with TRBD1. The length of the CDR3 is 16 residues. The ends lost 4 bases at V and 6 bases at J; junction bases unmatched: 11. Germline-derived CDR1 and CDR2 are MNHNS and SASEGT. The CDR3, as DNA: TGTGCCAGCAGTGTTCCCGACAGGGCCCAAGCCGGGGAGCTGTTTTTT. Its translation is CASSVPDRAQAGELFF.

This clonotype was counted between two and nine times. The chain combines TRBV29-1 with TRBJ1-2; no reliable D call. Germline V gene data show CDR1 as SQVTM and CDR2 as ANQGSEA. CDR3 length equals 11 residues. V was cut by 4 bases and J by 4 bases, with 7 bases left in between. CDR3 amino acids: CSVAEGYGYTF. The CDR3 coding sequence is TGCAGCGTTGCAGAAGGCTATGGCTACACCTTC.

The genes are TRBV27 and TRBJ1-1; TRBD1 matches at 12 bases. The CDR3 sequence is 18 residues long. Germline V lookup: CDR1 MNHEY, CDR2 SMNVEV (reference sequence). V was pared by 1 base and J by 3 bases, with 9 bases of the junction left unmatched. The CDR3 DNA follows: TGTGCCAGCAGTTTATTAGGGACAGGGGGCACGTTTGACACTGAAGCTTTCTTT. Residues: CASSLLGTGGTFDTEAFF.

This clonotype has at least ten counts. This chain links TRBV7-2 with TRBJ2-5; no clear D gene. The CDR3 has 12 amino acids. Per germline, CDR1 SGHTA and CDR2 FQGNSA. V was shortened by 5 bases and J by 3 bases, with 7 bases between the two germline ends. The CDR3 loop is CASSPSEETQYF. DNA of the CDR3: TGTGCCAGCAGCCCCTCCGAAGAGACCCAGTACTTC.

This clonotype was counted ten times or more. V gene TRBV6-1 combines with J gene TRBJ1-1, with D tentatively TRBD1 (6 bases). This CDR3 is built from 17 residues. The germline V and J ends were trimmed by 4 bases and 0 bases, with 18 bases remaining between them. The germline CDR1 and CDR2 sequences are MNHNS and SASEGT. CDR3 loop: CASSVGGGLRLNTEAFF. The CDR3 bases are TGTGCCAGCAGTGTAGGTGGGGGGCTCCGCCTGAACACTGAAGCTTTCTTT.

The V gene is TRBV24-1, the J gene TRBJ2-7; TRBD1 is a possible D gene (6 bases). The CDR3 has 17 amino acids. Germline V gene data show CDR1 as KGHDR and CDR2 as SFDVKD. The V and J ends lost 1 base and 3 bases respectively, with 18 bases between them. The CDR3 spells CATSDFEGQFGSYEQYF. In DNA form, the CDR3 reads TGTGCCACCAGTGATTTCGAAGGACAGTTCGGAAGCTACGAGCAGTACTTC.

This clonotype was seen a few times. CDR3 sequence: CASTTALNEKLFF. The CDR3 nucleotides read TGTGCCAGCACCACTGCGTTGAATGAAAAACTGTTTTTT. The chain links TRBV7-9 to TRBJ1-4; D gene ambiguous. Trimming shortened V by 7 bases and J by 5 bases, and 11 bases separated the two germline ends. Per the germline V gene, CDR1 is SEHNR and CDR2 is FQNEAQ (reference sequence). This CDR3 has 13 amino acids.

V gene TRBV7-9 combines with J gene TRBJ1-4; no definite D call. Germline V gene sequence: CDR1 SEHNR, CDR2 FQNEAQ (reference sequence). CDR3 length: 16 residues. V shed 8 bases and J shed 2 bases, with 18 bases lying between them. CDR3 residues: CASRGREGATNEKLFF. CDR3 bases: TGTGCCAGCCGCGGCAGAGAGGGAGCGACTAATGAAAAACTGTTTTTT.

The chain links TRBV29-1 to TRBJ2-7; 8 nucleotides agree with TRBD1. The CDR3 is made up of 12 amino acids. CDR1 SQVTM and CDR2 ANQGSEA come from the germline V gene. Trimming took 3 bases from V and 7 from J; bases not matched to a gene: 5. The CDR3 loop is CSVETGAGEQYV. In DNA, the CDR3 is TGCAGCGTTGAGACAGGGGCGGGTGAGCAGTACGTC.

The V and J genes are TRBV24-1 and TRBJ2-2; 9 nucleotides line up with TRBD1. V shed 8 bases and J 4 bases; nucleotides not matched to a gene: 4. This CDR3 is built from 14 residues. The germline gives CDR1 KGHDR, CDR2 SFDVKD. CDR3 amino acids: CATTDRGFTGELFF. CDR3 DNA: TGTGCCACCACCGACAGGGGGTTCACCGGGGAGCTGTTTTTT.

The CDR3 sequence: CASSQDPAGGEEQFF. CDR3 nucleotide sequence: TGCGCCAGCAGCCAAGATCCCGCGGGGGGGGAGGAGCAGTTCTTC. V gene TRBV4-3 combines with J gene TRBJ2-1; TRBD2 agrees at 9 bases. Trimming at V came to 0 bases and at J to 10 bases, leaving 7 bases not matched to a gene. The CDR3 extends over 15 amino acids. The V gene's germline CDR1 is LGHNA and CDR2 YSLEER.

The J gene is TRBJ1-5, the V gene TRBV19; maybe TRBD1 (5 bases). The CDR3 consists of 12 residues. V was trimmed by 8 bases and J by 4 bases, leaving 9 bases between them. Germline CDR1 LNHDA, CDR2 SQIVND (reference sequence). CDR3 coding DNA: TGTGCCAGTCGGGGGGTAAATCAGCCCCAGCATTTT. Translating it yields CASRGVNQPQHF.

The chain is built from TRBV6-5 and TRBJ1-2; weak D call: TRBD1 (5 bases). This CDR3 has 11 amino acids. V lost 8 bases and J lost 4, with 8 bases in between. Per germline, CDR1 MNHEY and CDR2 SVGAGI. In nucleotides, the CDR3 is TGTGCCAGCGAACAGGCCTATGGCTACACCTTC. Its protein product is CASEQAYGYTF.

This clonotype was detected a few times. The V and J genes are TRBV2 and TRBJ1-1; TRBD1 might be the D (5 bases). V was shortened by 3 bases and J by 0 bases, with 8 bases between the two germline ends. CDR3 length: 14 residues. Germline V lookup: CDR1 SNHLY, CDR2 FYNNEI. CDR3: CASSDPGLNTEAFF. Written as DNA, the CDR3 is TGTGCCAGCAGTGACCCGGGGCTGAACACTGAAGCTTTCTTT.

This clonotype showed up many times. The rearrangement links TRBV7-6 to TRBJ2-3, with no clear D. Germline V gives CDR1 SGHVS, CDR2 FNYEAQ. Deletions cut 2 bases from V and 5 bases from J, with 11 bases between. The length of the CDR3 is 14 residues. The CDR3 loop is CASSLRLDVDTQYF. The CDR3 bases are TGTGCCAGCAGCTTAAGGCTAGACGTAGATACGCAGTATTTT.